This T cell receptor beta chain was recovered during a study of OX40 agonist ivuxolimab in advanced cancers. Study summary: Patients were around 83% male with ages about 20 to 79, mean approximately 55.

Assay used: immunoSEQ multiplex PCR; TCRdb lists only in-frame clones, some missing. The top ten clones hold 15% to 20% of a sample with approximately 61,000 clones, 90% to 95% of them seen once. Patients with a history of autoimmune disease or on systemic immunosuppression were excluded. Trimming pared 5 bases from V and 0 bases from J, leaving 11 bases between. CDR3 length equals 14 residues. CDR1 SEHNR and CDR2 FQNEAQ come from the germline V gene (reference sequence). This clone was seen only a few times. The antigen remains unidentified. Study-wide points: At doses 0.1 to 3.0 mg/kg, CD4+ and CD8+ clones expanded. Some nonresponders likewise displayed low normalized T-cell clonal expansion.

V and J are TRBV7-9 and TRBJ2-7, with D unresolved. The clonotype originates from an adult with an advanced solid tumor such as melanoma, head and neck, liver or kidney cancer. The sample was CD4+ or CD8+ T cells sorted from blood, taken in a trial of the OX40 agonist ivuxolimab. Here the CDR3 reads CASSPTPPSYEQYF. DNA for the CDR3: TGTGCCAGCAGCCCGACACCGCCCTCCTACGAGCAGTACTTC.